This T cell receptor (beta chain) was documented in a study of T cell responses to AZD1222 COVID-19 vaccine. V was trimmed by 8 bases and J by 1 base, leaving 3 bases between them. This CDR3 is built from 11 residues. Germline lookup yields CDR1 MNHEY and CDR2 SVGAGI. TCRdb keeps only in-frame clones here, not all; method: immunoSEQ multiplex PCR. The sample includes tens of thousands of clones, about 90% seen only once; the top ten take under 1.5%. This material consisted of peripheral blood, taken 28 days after the second AZD1222 dose. The clonotype was recovered from an adult who received the AZD1222 COVID-19 vaccine. The gene calls are TRBV6-5 and TRBJ1-3; D not resolved. The CDR3 region is CASRSGNTIYF. CDR3 DNA: TGTGCCAGCCGTTCTGGAAACACCATATATTTT.